These T cell receptor beta chains were read from a single sample in a study of vaccination effects on CD4 cells after COVID-19. Antigens for these TCRs are unknown. Some clones are missing from TCRdb's copy, which holds only in-frame ones; the method was immunoSEQ multiplex PCR. This table holds tens of thousands of clones, around 80% found once. The sequences come from CD4+ T cells from PBMCs cultured with HCoV-OC43 spike peptides, collected after COVID-19 vaccination. The receptors were sampled from a human donor who received a COVID-19 vaccine. CDR3s include the opening cysteine and the closing phenylalanine or tryptophan. A D gene is named only where the DNA matches it firmly. The size of a clone is reported for some rows only, either as once, few or many, or as a class for expanded clones.

D: NA
length: 15
size: NA
J: TRBJ2-3
V: TRBV18
CDR3: CASSPQEISTDTQYF
DNA: TGTGCCAGCTCACCACAAGAGATAAGCACAGATACGCAGTATTTT

D: NA
length: 14
size: NA
J: TRBJ1-6
V: TRBV7-2
CDR3: CASNAGPFNSPLHF
DNA: TGTGCCAGCAACGCGGGACCGTTTAATTCACCCCTCCACTTT

D: NA
length: 16
size: NA
J: TRBJ1-3
V: TRBV30
CDR3: CAWSLGTSSSGNTIYF
DNA: TGTGCCTGGAGCCTGGGGACGTCAAGCTCTGGAAACACCATATATTTT

D: TRBD1
length: 19
size: NA
J: TRBJ2-2
V: TRBV5-6
CDR3: CASSRRTGYTPGNTGELFF
DNA: TGTGCCAGCAGCCGGAGGACAGGGTATACACCAGGGAACACCGGGGAGCTGTTTTTT

D: NA
length: 15
size: NA
J: TRBJ1-6
V: TRBV3-1/TRBV3-2
CDR3: CASSQDGRGGSPLHF
DNA: TGTGCCAGCAGCCAAGATGGACGGGGGGGTTCACCCCTCCACTTT

D: TRBD1
length: 15
size: NA
J: TRBJ1-5
V: TRBV11-2
CDR3: CASSLRQGAGQPQHF
DNA: TGTGCCAGCAGCCTCCGACAGGGGGCTGGGCAGCCCCAGCATTTT

D: TRBD1
length: 18
size: NA
J: TRBJ2-1
V: TRBV5-1
CDR3: CASSFLESDRGLKNEQFF
DNA: TGCGCCAGCAGCTTCCTCGAATCCGACAGGGGGCTTAAGAATGAGCAGTTCTTC

D: TRBD2
length: 16
size: NA
J: TRBJ2-5
V: TRBV2
CDR3: CASSVPSGGGQETQYF
DNA: TGTGCCAGCAGTGTACCTAGCGGGGGGGGACAAGAGACCCAGTACTTC

D: TRBD1
length: 16
size: NA
J: TRBJ1-1
V: TRBV7-9
CDR3: CASSYKRTGFFAEAFF
DNA: TGTGCCAGCAGCTACAAAAGGACAGGGTTTTTTGCTGAAGCTTTCTTT

D: TRBD1
length: 14
size: NA
J: TRBJ1-3
V: TRBV5-6
CDR3: CASSLGDSGNTIYF
DNA: TGTGCCAGCAGCTTGGGGGACAGTGGAAACACCATATATTTT

D: NA
length: 11
size: NA
J: TRBJ1-6
V: TRBV11-2
CDR3: CASSTNSPLHF
DNA: TGTGCCAGCAGCACCAATTCACCCCTCCACTTT

D: NA
length: 13
size: NA
J: TRBJ2-2
V: TRBV5-6
CDR3: CASSPVGAGELFF
DNA: TGTGCCAGCAGCCCGGTGGGGGCCGGGGAGCTGTTTTTT

D: TRBD1
length: 12
size: NA
J: TRBJ2-5
V: TRBV29-1
CDR3: CSVSQGVETQYF
DNA: TGCAGCGTTTCACAGGGGGTAGAGACCCAGTACTTC

D: NA
length: 14
size: NA
J: TRBJ1-1
V: TRBV5-5
CDR3: CASSPPDVNTEAFF
DNA: TGTGCCAGCAGCCCACCGGACGTGAACACTGAAGCTTTCTTT

D: NA
length: 17
size: few
J: TRBJ1-2
V: TRBV9
CDR3: CASSALWYHRVGDGYTF
DNA: TGTGCCAGCAGCGCCCTATGGTACCACAGGGTTGGTGATGGCTACACCTTC

D: NA
length: 15
size: few
J: TRBJ1-1
V: TRBV9
CDR3: CASSTLGQGVTEAFF
DNA: TGTGCCAGCAGCACTTTGGGGCAGGGAGTCACTGAAGCTTTCTTT

D: NA
length: 14
size: NA
J: TRBJ2-2
V: TRBV6-5
CDR3: CAVRGQPNTGELFF
DNA: TGTGCCGTACGGGGGCAGCCGAACACCGGGGAGCTGTTTTTT

D: NA
length: 12
size: NA
J: TRBJ1-1
V: TRBV3-1/TRBV3-2
CDR3: CASSQGAGPAFF
DNA: TGTGCCAGCAGCCAGGGGGCGGGACCAGCTTTCTTT

D: NA
length: 15
size: NA
J: TRBJ2-2
V: TRBV19
CDR3: CASSIGDPHTGELFF
DNA: TGTGCCAGTAGTATAGGGGATCCTCACACCGGGGAGCTGTTTTTT

D: NA
length: 16
size: NA
J: TRBJ1-1
V: TRBV5-1
CDR3: CASSLGDRRAGTEAFF
DNA: TGCGCCAGCAGCCTGGGCGACCGCAGGGCGGGCACTGAAGCTTTCTTT

D: NA
length: 14
size: NA
J: TRBJ1-6
V: TRBV5-4
CDR3: CASSPYGPSSPLHF
DNA: TGTGCCAGCAGCCCCTACGGACCTTCTTCACCCCTCCACTTT

D: NA
length: 13
size: NA
J: TRBJ1-4
V: TRBV2
CDR3: CASSVVVGEKLFF
DNA: TGTGCCAGCAGTGTGGTGGTCGGCGAAAAACTGTTTTTT

D: NA
length: 14
size: few
J: TRBJ1-2
V: TRBV24-1
CDR3: CATSDGDGRYGYTF
DNA: TGTGCCACCAGTGACGGGGACGGGAGATATGGCTACACCTTC

D: NA
length: 14
size: NA
J: TRBJ1-3
V: TRBV30
CDR3: CAWSPLFAGNTIYF
DNA: TGTGCCTGGAGTCCCCTTTTCGCTGGAAACACCATATATTTT

D: TRBD1
length: 16
size: NA
J: TRBJ1-5
V: TRBV3-1/TRBV3-2
CDR3: CASSQGGTGSNQPQHF
DNA: TGTGCCAGCAGCCAAGGGGGGACAGGGTCAAATCAGCCCCAGCATTTT

D: TRBD1
length: 14
size: NA
J: TRBJ1-4
V: TRBV6-5
CDR3: CASRPRGLDEKLFF
DNA: TGTGCCAGCAGGCCCAGGGGGCTTGATGAAAAACTGTTTTTT

D: TRBD1
length: 11
size: NA
J: TRBJ1-2
V: TRBV7-3
CDR3: CASGQGFGYTF
DNA: TGTGCCAGTGGACAGGGCTTTGGCTACACCTTC

D: NA
length: 16
size: NA
J: TRBJ1-3
V: TRBV18
CDR3: CASSRTDTPGGNTIYF
DNA: TGTGCCAGCTCACGAACGGACACACCGGGAGGAAACACCATATATTTT

D: NA
length: 12
size: NA
J: TRBJ2-3
V: TRBV2
CDR3: CASSRPRDTQYF
DNA: TGTGCCAGCTCGCGACCAAGGGATACGCAGTATTTT

D: NA
length: 14
size: NA
J: TRBJ2-1
V: TRBV30
CDR3: CACIPGTKGREQFF
DNA: TGTGCCTGCATCCCCGGGACCAAAGGACGCGAGCAGTTCTTC

D: NA
length: 14
size: NA
J: TRBJ1-2
V: TRBV7-3
CDR3: CASSLTEGRGGYTF
DNA: TGTGCCAGCAGCTTAACGGAGGGTAGGGGAGGCTACACCTTC

D: NA
length: 14
size: NA
J: TRBJ1-1
V: TRBV30
CDR3: CAGTQDLGSTEAFF
DNA: TGTGCCGGGACGCAGGATCTCGGTAGCACTGAAGCTTTCTTT

D: NA
length: 15
size: NA
J: TRBJ2-5
V: TRBV5-4
CDR3: CASSLAGAWQETQYF
DNA: TGTGCCAGCAGCTTGGCTGGGGCCTGGCAAGAGACCCAGTACTTC

D: NA
length: 15
size: NA
J: TRBJ2-3
V: TRBV6-6
CDR3: CASRQGRDSTDTQYF
DNA: TGTGCCAGCCGCCAGGGCAGGGACAGCACAGATACGCAGTATTTT

D: NA
length: 14
size: NA
J: TRBJ1-2
V: TRBV7-3
CDR3: CASSQRGGIGGYTF
DNA: TGTGCCAGCAGCCAACGGGGGGGCATTGGTGGCTACACCTTC

D: TRBD1
length: 15
size: NA
J: TRBJ1-1
V: TRBV5-1
CDR3: CASSLLGTGNTEAFF
DNA: TGCGCCAGCAGCTTGCTAGGGACAGGGAACACTGAAGCTTTCTTT

D: NA
length: 15
size: NA
J: TRBJ2-2
V: TRBV5-1
CDR3: CASSDRQANTGELFF
DNA: TGCGCCAGCAGCGATCGACAGGCGAACACCGGGGAGCTGTTTTTT

D: NA
length: 14
size: once
J: TRBJ1-2
V: TRBV5-1
CDR3: CASSLGWSNYGYTF
DNA: TGCGCCAGCAGCTTGGGCTGGAGTAACTATGGCTACACCTTC

D: NA
length: 15
size: few
J: TRBJ1-1
V: TRBV5-8
CDR3: CASSSRVIIATEAFF
DNA: TGTGCCAGCAGCTCCAGGGTGATTATAGCCACTGAAGCTTTCTTT

D: TRBD2
length: 18
size: NA
J: TRBJ2-3
V: TRBV24-1
CDR3: CATSDSRLAGGATDTQYF
DNA: TGTGCCACCAGTGATTCCCGACTAGCGGGGGGGGCAACAGATACGCAGTATTTT

D: TRBD2
length: 14
size: NA
J: TRBJ2-5
V: TRBV7-3
CDR3: CASSLGGRGETQYF
DNA: TGTGCCAGCAGCTTAGGAGGGCGGGGGGAGACCCAGTACTTC

D: NA
length: 13
size: NA
J: TRBJ1-5
V: TRBV14
CDR3: CASSHAGNQPQHF
DNA: TGTGCCAGCAGCCATGCGGGCAATCAGCCCCAGCATTTT

D: NA
length: 14
size: few
J: TRBJ1-2
V: TRBV24-1
CDR3: CATSDPQNNYGYTF
DNA: TGTGCCACCAGTGATCCACAGAATAACTATGGCTACACCTTC

D: NA
length: 16
size: NA
J: TRBJ2-6
V: TRBV7-2
CDR3: CASSLEGTTGANVLTF
DNA: TGTGCCAGCAGCTTAGAGGGGACGACTGGGGCCAACGTCCTGACTTTC

D: TRBD1
length: 15
size: NA
J: TRBJ1-6
V: TRBV6-5
CDR3: CASSYSGDRGSPLHF
DNA: TGTGCCAGCAGTTACTCGGGGGACAGGGGGTCACCCCTCCACTTT

D: NA
length: 13
size: NA
J: TRBJ1-4
V: TRBV4-1
CDR3: CASSRDRYEKLFF
DNA: TGCGCCAGCAGCCGAGACAGGTATGAAAAACTGTTTTTT

D: NA
length: 12
size: NA
J: TRBJ1-2
V: TRBV6-6
CDR3: CASGQQNYGYTF
DNA: TGTGCCAGCGGTCAACAGAACTATGGCTACACCTTC

D: NA
length: 14
size: NA
J: TRBJ1-2
V: TRBV25-1
CDR3: CASSEGRDNYGYTF
DNA: TGTGCCAGCAGTGAGGGCAGGGATAACTATGGCTACACCTTC

D: TRBD1
length: 17
size: few
J: TRBJ2-1
V: TRBV18
CDR3: CASATKGQGGSYNEQFF
DNA: TGTGCCAGCGCTACAAAGGGACAGGGGGGCTCCTACAATGAGCAGTTCTTC

D: NA
length: 16
size: NA
J: TRBJ1-1
V: TRBV2
CDR3: CASSETTLIKNTEAFF
DNA: TGTGCCAGCAGTGAAACCACATTGATTAAGAACACTGAAGCTTTCTTT

D: NA
length: 15
size: few
J: TRBJ1-2
V: TRBV2
CDR3: CASSVNREANYGYTF
DNA: TGTGCCAGCAGTGTCAACAGGGAGGCTAACTATGGCTACACCTTC

D: NA
length: 17
size: NA
J: TRBJ1-6
V: TRBV27
CDR3: CASSLGGTGRYNSPLHF
DNA: TGTGCCAGCAGTTTAGGGGGGACGGGCCGCTATAATTCACCCCTCCACTTT

D: TRBD1
length: 14
size: NA
J: TRBJ2-1
V: TRBV18
CDR3: CASSDRGIWNEQFF
DNA: TGTGCCAGCTCTGACAGGGGGATTTGGAATGAGCAGTTCTTC

D: NA
length: 15
size: few
J: TRBJ2-6
V: TRBV5-1
CDR3: CASSYRPSGANVLTF
DNA: TGCGCCAGCAGTTACCGCCCCTCTGGGGCCAACGTCCTGACTTTC